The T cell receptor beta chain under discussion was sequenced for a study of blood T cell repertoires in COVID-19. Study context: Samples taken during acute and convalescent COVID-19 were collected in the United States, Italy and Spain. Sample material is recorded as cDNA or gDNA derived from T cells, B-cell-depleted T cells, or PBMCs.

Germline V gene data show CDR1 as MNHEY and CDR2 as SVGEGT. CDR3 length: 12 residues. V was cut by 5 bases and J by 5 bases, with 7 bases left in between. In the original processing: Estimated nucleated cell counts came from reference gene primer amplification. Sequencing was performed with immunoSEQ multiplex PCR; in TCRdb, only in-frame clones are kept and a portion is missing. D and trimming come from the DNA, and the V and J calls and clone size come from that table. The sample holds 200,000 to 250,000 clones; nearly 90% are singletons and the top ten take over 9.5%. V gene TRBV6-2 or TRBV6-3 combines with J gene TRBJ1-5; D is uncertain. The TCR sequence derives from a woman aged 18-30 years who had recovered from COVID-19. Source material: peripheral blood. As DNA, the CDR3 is TGTGCCAGCAGTGTCTTTCATCAGCCCCAGCATTTT. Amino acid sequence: CASSVFHQPQHF.